This entry features one TCR beta chain sequence. In the study's own analysis: Nucleated cell number was recorded as an estimate derived from reference gene primer amplification. Using immunoSEQ multiplex PCR, the repertoire was profiled, and TCRdb retains in-frame clones only, with some absent. Clone size and V and J calls were adopted from that table, with D and trimming inferred from the DNA. The sample has some 70,000 clones; about four fifths are singletons. This entry is derived from a study of blood T cell repertoires in COVID-19. The overall study: Whether acute or convalescent, the COVID-19 samples came from the United States, Italy and Spain. Nucleic acid was either cDNA or gDNA, and it came from T cells, B-cell-depleted T cells, or PBMCs.

The CDR3 totals 13 residues. With 7 bases removed from V and 4 bases from J, the gap between germline ends came to 13 bases. Germline V gives CDR1 SGHVS, CDR2 FQNEAQ. The rearrangement links TRBV7-8 to TRBJ1-1; maybe TRBD1 (6 bases). The receptor was derived from a woman in her 70s with acute or convalescent COVID-19. The sample consisted of peripheral blood. The DNA for the CDR3 is TGTGCCAGCAACGAGGGGGTCGGCACTGAAGCTTTCTTT. This translates into CASNEGVGTEAFF.